What follows is one T cell receptor beta chain and its context. Its recognized antigen is unknown. Base qualities were left out, and no much larger clone turns up one base away. The CDR3 spans 16 residues, from the cysteine through the phenylalanine. Only the CDR3 DNA is retained, 48 bases long and in frame from the first base. Trimming at the junction amounts to 2 bases on V and 6 bases on J, and the germline ends lie 17 bases apart. Looking up the germline V gene yields CDR1 MNHEY and CDR2 SVGEGT. The data derive from a study of vaccination and CD4 T cells after COVID-19 (dated 2022 in TCRdb). With respect to the entire study: Convalescent patients had a positive SARS-CoV-2 result on nasal swab PCR, and of these patients, about ten had mild disease and one had severe disease. Post-vaccine blood samples were collected a median of approximately 77 days after the second vaccine dose, ranging from about 13 to 241 days. Control cultures received a CEFX viral epitope pool as the positive control, an HIV-1 Nef peptide pool as the negative control, or no peptide. Post-COVID blood samples were collected from convalescent patients a median of about 92 days after diagnosis, with a range of roughly 35 to 170 days. The convalescent cohort comprised six males and four females, including two Hispanic individuals, seven Caucasians, two Asians and one multiracial person. Participants received two doses of either the Pfizer-BioNTech BNT162b2 vaccine (n=8) or the Moderna mRNA-1273 vaccine (n=2). Culture stimuli were overlapping spike peptide pools from SARS-CoV-2 and from the common cold coronaviruses HCoV-NL63, HCoV-OC43 and HCoV-229E. In fewer than 12 COVID-19 convalescent patients and several infection-naive healthy vaccine recipients, researchers compared the spike-specific CD4+ TCR repertoire from before mRNA vaccination with the repertoire from after.

This specimen's treatment or condition label, interpreted: approximately nine-day PBMC culture with coronavirus spike peptide pools or control peptides (ViraFEST assay). The ViraFEST assay was used in the study, in which antigen-specific T cells were expanded with peptide pools and expanded clonotypes were subsequently identified by TCR sequencing. The convalescent patients' positive SARS-CoV-2 PCR tests fell between March and December 2020, which was before the Alpha, Beta and Delta variants emerged in the United States. Around 2 million PBMCs per well were cultured in IMDM with approximately 5% human AB serum and approximately 10 IU/ml IL-2, plus 10 ug/ml peptide pools. Half of the culture medium was replaced with fresh IL-2-containing medium on days 3 and 7. CD4+ T cells were isolated after less than twelve days of culture through negative selection using the EasySep CD4+ T cell isolation kit. Ficoll-Paque Plus gradient centrifugation was used to isolate PBMCs from whole blood, and the isolated PBMCs were then either used fresh or cryopreserved at -140C. Each culture condition was generally run in triplicate wells.

Beyond this particular receptor, the publication reports: An increase in the median number of SARS-CoV-2-reactive clonotypes from around 20 after infection to a few dozen after vaccination was observed, but the change was not found to be significant. Among the post-vaccine SARS-CoV-2-reactive clones in convalescent patients, a median around 85% showed up only after vaccination, which suggests vaccine-specific priming. In convalescent patients, nearly all vaccine-specific clones (304 of 307) were found to be mono-reactive for SARS-CoV-2 spike rather than cross-reactive with common cold coronaviruses. The number of convalescent patients in the study was relatively small, and the study did not examine early timepoints following natural infection.

Library method: PCR. TCR sequencing of DNA from cultured CD4+ T cells used the Oncomine TCR Beta short-read assay at the Johns Hopkins FTIC core. Genomic DNA was extracted from the cultured CD4+ T cells with the QIAamp micro DNA kit. Oncomine TCR Beta libraries from cultured CD4+ T cells were pooled with unique dual indexes and sequenced on an Illumina iSeq 100. On the authors' methods: Non-productive sequences were removed, and CDR3s that did not start with C, did not end with F or W, or were shorter than 7 amino acids were discarded. Antigen-specific clonotypes were identified using the MANAFEST web application through comparison of peptide-stimulated wells with reference and other culture wells. An FDR below 0.05, an odds ratio above 5, and a productive frequency above 0.1% in at least two of three replicate wells were required for clones to be considered positive. A clonotype counted as cross-reactive if it showed significant expansion both in the SARS-CoV-2 spike wells and in at least one common cold coronavirus spike condition. CDR3 homology was assessed with Levenshtein distances (stringdist) and unrooted phylogenetic trees (ape) in R version 3.6.1. TCRdb took the public reads, trimmed them with fastp at Q25, ran MiXCR for clone calling and kept in-frame beta chains. CDR3 protein sequences are deduplicated, and each keeps its most common genes and DNA. What appears here as the V and J calls and clone size reflects TCRdb's work, not the paper's. This sample is represented by some 10,000 distinct CDR3 sequences; roughly three fifths of them were singletons. The top ten clones comprise about 30% of the sample.

This TCR was sampled from a human donor who had recovered from COVID-19. The sequenced sample consisted of CD4+ T cells from blood, cultured in vitro. This chain is built from TRBV6-2 or TRBV6-3 and TRBJ2-1; TRBD1 is a weak D gene call, 7 bases matching. The CDR3 loop reads CASSYRQGGGSNEQFF. In nucleotides, the sequence is TGTGCCAGCAGTTACAGACAGGGAGGTGGGTCCAATGAGCAGTTCTTC.